Listed here is a single TCR beta chain. Antigen unknown. The data belong to a study of CD8+ T cells in alopecia areata. Study-wide context: Those patients who were treated received oral tofacitinib, which was given at 5 to 10 mg twice daily for moderate-to-severe alopecia areata. A 6-month off-drug phase came after tofacitinib, which had lasted 6 to 18 months.

Points from the study as a whole: Scalp sample data also include resident alphabeta T cells from normal skin.

Germline loops: CDR1 PRHDT, CDR2 FYEKMQ (reference sequence). CDR3 size: 12 residues. Trimming cost V 1 base and J 7 bases, with 7 bases left between them. Sequencing templates came from extracted RNA that was reverse transcribed into cDNA. Some clones are missing from TCRdb's copy, which holds only in-frame ones; the method was immunoSEQ multiplex PCR. The sample has around 69,000 clones, approximately 60% seen once; the top ten hold roughly 15%. This chain links TRBV13 with TRBJ1-1; D gene ambiguous. Sequences were derived from CD8+ T cells sorted from blood, sampled at week 0. This clonotype was sampled from a human donor with alopecia areata. The CDR3 region is CASSLVPIEAFF. CDR3 nucleotide sequence: TGTGCCAGCAGCTTAGTTCCCATTGAAGCTTTCTTT.